Each of the 30 T cell receptor beta chains below was sequenced from the same sample in a study of blood T cell repertoires in COVID-19. Here immunoSEQ multiplex PCR was the method, and the copy in TCRdb shows in-frame clones only, minus some. Of 73,000 or so clones listed, roughly 88% are singletons. Sequenced sample: peripheral blood. The receptor source for this set is a man aged 30-40 years with acute or convalescent COVID-19.

This clone appeared once. The chain uses TRBV5-1 and TRBJ2-3, with D unresolved. Trimming pared 0 bases from V and 0 bases from J, leaving 5 bases between. Germline CDR1 reads SGHRS; CDR2 reads YFSETQ. The CDR3 is 14 amino acids. The CDR3 nucleotides are TGCGCCAGCAGCTTGGGTAAAAGCACAGATACGCAGTATTTT. Translating gives CASSLGKSTDTQYF.

J is TRBJ2-7 and V is TRBV28; D remains ambiguous. Germline V gene lookup returns CDR1 MDHEN and CDR2 SYDVKM. V lost 11 bases and J 2 bases, leaving 25 bases between the germline ends. The CDR3 contains 16 residues. The DNA for the CDR3 is TGTGCCCCTAAAGACTCCCCGACGGAGATACCCTACGAGCAGTACTTC. It codes for CAPKDSPTEIPYEQYF.

Turning to this clone: The sample has other DNA sequences that encode this CDR3 too. The CDR3 loop reads CASSLPGYGYTF. As DNA, the CDR3 is TGCGCCAGCAGCTTACCAGGGTATGGCTACACCTTC. V usage is TRBV5-1 and J usage is TRBJ1-2; D possibly corresponds to TRBD1 (5 bases). CDR1 and CDR2 from the germline V gene are SGHRS and YFSETQ. The ends were cut back, 2 bases at V and 5 bases at J, with 7 bases in the middle. The CDR3 runs 12 residues.

The genes are TRBV5-4 and TRBJ2-2, with D maybe TRBD2 (5 bases). V lost 3 bases, J lost 5 bases, and 8 bases lay in between. The CDR3 is 13 residues long. Germline V CDR1 and CDR2: SGHNT, YYREEE (reference sequence). The CDR3 here is CASSSRRTGELFF. DNA of the CDR3: TGTGCCAGCAGCTCGAGGAGGACCGGGGAGCTGTTTTTT.

The chain links TRBV3-1 (or the pseudogene TRBV3-2) to TRBJ2-3; D gene uncertain. This CDR3 contains 13 residues. V lost 3 bases to trimming and J lost 0 bases, with 4 bases between them. CDR1 and CDR2 from the germline V gene are LGHDT and YNNKEL (reference sequence). As DNA, the CDR3 is TGTGCCAGCAGCCACCTTAGCACAGATACGCAGTATTTT. Protein product: CASSHLSTDTQYF.

The chain employs TRBV5-5 and TRBJ2-7, with D possibly being TRBD1 (5 bases). The CDR3 contains 13 residues. The V and J ends lost 7 bases and 3 bases respectively, with 14 bases between them. Germline V gene data show CDR1 as SGHKS and CDR2 as YYEKEE (reference sequence). CDR3 amino acids: CASGLRVFYEQYF. The CDR3 coding sequence is TGTGCCAGCGGCCTCAGGGTTTTCTACGAGCAGTACTTC.

The chain joins TRBV19 to TRBJ2-2, with 7 bases matching TRBD2. CDR1 LNHDA and CDR2 SQIVND come from the germline V gene (reference sequence). The J segment lost 1 base and the V segment lost 6 bases, leaving 5 bases of the junction unmatched. CDR3 size: 15 residues. The CDR3 DNA follows: TGTGCCAGTAGACCCTCTAGCGGGAACACCGGGGAGCTGTTTTTT. Its translation is CASRPSSGNTGELFF.

The J gene is TRBJ1-1, the V gene TRBV27; TRBD1 agrees at 7 bases. Losses at the gene ends were 4 bases for V and 4 bases for J; bases not matched to a gene: 18. Per the germline V gene, CDR1 is MNHEY and CDR2 is SMNVEV (reference sequence). This CDR3 contains 18 residues. In nucleotides, the CDR3 is TGTGCCAGCAGTTCCCGCCGACAGGGAGCCCATCCGGGCACTGAAGCTTTCTTT. Translation: CASSSRRQGAHPGTEAFF.

The chain recombines TRBV28 with TRBJ2-3; D is unclear. The CDR3 is made up of 15 amino acids. The ends were cut back, 6 bases at V and 5 bases at J, with 18 bases in the middle. Germline V CDR1 and CDR2: MDHEN, SYDVKM. This chain's CDR3 is CASRPVITPGDTQYF. CDR3 in DNA: TGTGCCAGCAGACCGGTTATAACCCCGGGAGATACGCAGTATTTT. The complete variable domain, with remaining parts taken from reference TRBV28 and TRBJ2-3, reads DVKVTQSSRYLVKRTGEKVFLECVQDMDHENMFWYRQDPGLGLRLIYFSYDVKMKEKGDIPEGYSVSREKKERFSLILESASTNQTSMYLCASRPVITPGDTQYFGPGTRLTVL.

The rearrangement joins TRBV19 to TRBJ1-2, with D perhaps TRBD1 (6 bases). Between the trimmed V and J ends, which lost 6 bases and 4 bases, there was a span of 18 bases. CDR3 size: 15 residues. Germline V gene data show CDR1 as LNHDA and CDR2 as SQIVND (reference sequence). CDR3 sequence (DNA): TGTGCCAGTAGAGCAACGACAGGAGCAAGCTATGGCTACACCTTC. It translates to CASRATTGASYGYTF.

CDR3 sequence: CASSQGQGNQPQHF. CDR3 DNA sequence: TGTGCCAGCAGCCAAGGACAGGGAAATCAGCCCCAGCATTTT. This chain uses TRBV3-1 (or the pseudogene TRBV3-2) with TRBJ1-5, with TRBD1 matching 7 bases. Trimming at V came to 1 base and at J to 4 bases, leaving 1 base not matched to a gene. The CDR3 length is 14 residues. Germline CDR1 is LGHDT and CDR2 is YNNKEL (reference sequence).

This chain links TRBV13 with TRBJ2-3, with 7 bases that match TRBD2. Germline V gene data show CDR1 as PRHDT and CDR2 as FYEKMQ (reference sequence). The CDR3 length is 14 residues. The J segment lost 9 bases and the V segment lost 0 bases, leaving 6 bases of the junction unmatched. CDR3 loop: CASSLGVGGLTQYF. CDR3 nucleotide sequence: TGTGCCAGCAGCTTAGGCGTGGGGGGGTTGACGCAGTATTTT.

J is TRBJ2-7 and V is TRBV11-3; tentatively, D is TRBD2 (6 bases). V gave up 4 bases and J gave up 6 bases, with 13 bases separating them. CDR1 is SGHNT and CDR2 is YENEEA in the germline V gene. This CDR3 contains 13 residues. As DNA, the CDR3 is TGTGCCAGCAGCTCGGGACTCTGGGGCGAGCAGTACTTC. As protein: CASSSGLWGEQYF.

This chain uses TRBV7-2 with TRBJ2-7, with 8 bases lining up with TRBD2. The CDR3 has 14 residues. J was trimmed by 3 bases and V by 1 base; bases with no gene match: 2. Germline CDR1 is SGHTA and CDR2 is FQGNSA. The CDR3 sequence is CASSLEAGVYEQYF. The CDR3 DNA sequence: TGTGCCAGCAGCTTAGAAGCGGGAGTCTACGAGCAGTACTTC.

The CDR3 loop reads CASSSQTGVGTQYF. The CDR3 DNA follows: TGTGCCAGCAGCTCACAGACCGGTGTTGGTACGCAGTATTTT. The chain couples TRBV7-6 to TRBJ2-3, with D uncertain. This CDR3 region has 14 residues. V shed 4 bases and J shed 8 bases, with 16 bases lying between them. Germline V CDR1 and CDR2: SGHVS, FNYEAQ.

The chain joins TRBV7-2 to TRBJ2-1, with 10 bases fitting TRBD1. This CDR3 has 16 residues. Losses at the gene ends were 5 bases for V and 8 bases for J; bases not matched to a gene: 12. Germline-derived CDR1 and CDR2 are SGHTA and FQGNSA. This CDR3 is CASSAGGTGVLDEQFF. The CDR3 coding sequence is TGTGCCAGCAGCGCCGGCGGGACAGGGGTTCTGGATGAGCAGTTCTTC.

V usage is TRBV10-1 and J usage is TRBJ2-5, with TRBD1 identical over 7 bases. In germline, CDR1 is WNHNN, CDR2 SYGVQD (reference sequence). This CDR3 spans 14 amino acids. J lost 2 bases, V lost 3 bases, and 3 bases had no gene match. The CDR3 DNA follows: TGCGCCAGCAGTGAACAGGGGTCGCAAGAGACCCAGTACTTC. Its protein product is CASSEQGSQETQYF.

The V gene is TRBV24-1, the J gene TRBJ2-5; no clear D gene. The germline CDR1 and CDR2 sequences are KGHDR and SFDVKD. The CDR3 is 12 residues long. The V end lost 1 base, the J end lost 5 bases, and 4 bases lay between the germline ends. This CDR3 reads CATSDFPETQYF. Written as DNA, the CDR3 is TGTGCCACCAGTGATTTCCCGGAGACCCAGTACTTC.

The genes are TRBV7-7 and TRBJ2-5, with D maybe TRBD2 (6 bases). CDR1 is SSHAT, CDR2 FNYEAQ, per germline (reference sequence). The CDR3 is 18 amino acids. V shed 2 bases and J shed 4 bases, with 23 bases lying between them. The CDR3 DNA sequence: TGTGCCAGCAGCTTAAGGGTGGGAGGTAAAGGAAACGGAGAGACCCAGTACTTC. Encoded protein: CASSLRVGGKGNGETQYF. Combining the CDR3 with reference TRBV7-7 and TRBJ2-5 gives the whole variable domain GAGVSQSPRYKVTKRGQDVTLRCDPISSHATLYWYQQALGQGPEFLTYFNYEAQPDKSGLPSDRFSAERPEGSISTLTIQRTEQRDSAMYRCASSLRVGGKGNGETQYFGPGTRLLVL.

The DNA for the CDR3 is TGCAGCGGCCGCGGACTAGCCCTTAGCACAGATACGCAGTATTTT. It is translated as CSGRGLALSTDTQYF. V and J are TRBV29-1 and TRBJ2-3, with 8 bases lining up with TRBD2. V trimming: 7 bases; J trimming: 0 bases; junction bases outside the gene matches: 9. The CDR3 is made up of 15 amino acids. The germline V gene encodes CDR1 SQVTM and CDR2 ANQGSEA.

V and J are TRBV28 and TRBJ1-3, with D uncertain. Germline V gene data show CDR1 as MDHEN and CDR2 as SYDVKM. CDR3 length equals 13 residues. Trimming left V 8 bases short and J 0 bases short, with 8 bases between. The DNA for the CDR3 is TGTGCCAGCTTCGGGAGCTCTGGAAACACCATATATTTT. This sequence encodes CASFGSSGNTIYF.

This chain uses TRBV29-1 with TRBJ2-7; perhaps TRBD2 as D (5 bases). The germline V gene has CDR1 SQVTM and CDR2 ANQGSEA. The CDR3 loop spans 12 amino acids. V was trimmed by 7 bases and J by 1 base, leaving 11 bases between them. The CDR3 sequence: CSAEGTSYEQYF. The CDR3, as DNA: TGCAGCGCCGAGGGTACTTCCTACGAGCAGTACTTC.

This clone has more than one count but fewer than ten. The rearrangement links TRBV27 to TRBJ2-7; D possibly corresponds to TRBD2 (6 bases). CDR1 and CDR2 (germline): MNHEY, SMNVEV (reference sequence). Trimming stripped 5 bases from V and 1 base from J, with 15 bases between. This CDR3 is 15 amino acids long. The CDR3 reads CASSRPGTASYEQYF. The CDR3 bases are TGTGCCAGCAGTCGACCCGGGACTGCATCCTACGAGCAGTACTTC.

The chain joins TRBV6-5 to TRBJ1-5; D is undetermined. This CDR3 spans 14 amino acids. From germline, CDR1 is MNHEY and CDR2 SVGAGI. V was cut by 7 bases and J by 7 bases, with 17 bases left in between. CDR3 coding DNA: TGTGCCAGCAAGAGTACGGGGAAGGCACAGCCCCAGCATTTT. Its translation: CASKSTGKAQPQHF.

The chain combines TRBV9 with TRBJ2-2; perhaps TRBD1 as D (6 bases). Germline V CDR1 and CDR2: SGDLS, YYNGEE. The V end lost 3 bases, the J end lost 2 bases, and 11 bases lay between the germline ends. The CDR3 totals 15 residues. CDR3: CASSATGINTGELFF. In DNA form, the CDR3 reads TGTGCCAGCAGCGCTACAGGGATTAACACCGGGGAGCTGTTTTTT.

The V and J genes are TRBV7-2 and TRBJ2-5; 7 bases line up with TRBD2. The CDR3 has 13 amino acids. The V segment lost 5 bases and the J segment 4 bases; nucleotides outside the gene matches: 4. Germline lookup yields CDR1 SGHTA and CDR2 FQGNSA. The CDR3 region has the DNA TGTGCCAGCAGCCCGGGGAGGGCAGAGACCCAGTACTTC. This encodes CASSPGRAETQYF.

This clone turned up a few times. The rearrangement uses TRBV5-6 and TRBJ1-3; perhaps TRBD1 as D (6 bases). Between the trimmed V and J ends, which lost 2 bases and 0 bases, there was a span of 15 bases. Looked up from germline, CDR1 is SGHDT and CDR2 is YYEEEE. This CDR3 comprises 17 residues. In DNA form, the CDR3 reads TGTGCCAGCAGCTTTCCAGGGACAACCAGCTCTGGAAACACCATATATTTT. Translated, it gives CASSFPGTTSSGNTIYF.

This rearrangement joins TRBV7-2 to TRBJ2-7; TRBD1 matches at 8 bases. Germline CDR1 and CDR2: SGHTA and FQGNSA. J lost 7 bases, V lost 6 bases, and 8 bases had no gene match. The CDR3 has 13 amino acids. The CDR3 sequence: CASRSGQVLEQYF. In DNA, the CDR3 is TGTGCCAGCAGGTCGGGACAGGTCTTAGAGCAGTACTTC. Complete variable domain (other parts from reference TRBV7-2 and TRBJ2-7): GAGVSQSPSNKVTEKGKDVELRCDPISGHTALYWYRQSLGQGLEFLIYFQGNSAPDKSGLPSDRFSAERTGGSVSTLTIQRTQQEDSAVYLCASRSGQVLEQYFGPGTRLTVT.

This chain connects TRBV4-3 to TRBJ2-5; 7 nucleotides align to TRBD2. The CDR3 sequence is 15 residues long. V gave up 0 bases and J gave up 4 bases; unmatched junction bases: 5. Germline V gene lookup returns CDR1 LGHNA and CDR2 YSLEER. CDR3 protein: CASSQDRGSSETQYF. CDR3 nucleotides: TGCGCCAGCAGCCAAGATCGCGGGAGTTCAGAGACCCAGTACTTC.

The chain joins TRBV27 to TRBJ2-5, with TRBD1 as a possible D gene (5 bases). This CDR3 contains 21 residues. Germline CDR1 is MNHEY and CDR2 is SMNVEV (reference sequence). Trimming stripped 0 bases from V and 3 bases from J, with 29 bases between. CDR3 residues: CASSLSRMAQVFSLKKETQYF. The DNA of the CDR3 is TGTGCCAGCAGTTTATCGAGAATGGCACAGGTTTTCTCCTTAAAAAAAGAGACCCAGTACTTC.